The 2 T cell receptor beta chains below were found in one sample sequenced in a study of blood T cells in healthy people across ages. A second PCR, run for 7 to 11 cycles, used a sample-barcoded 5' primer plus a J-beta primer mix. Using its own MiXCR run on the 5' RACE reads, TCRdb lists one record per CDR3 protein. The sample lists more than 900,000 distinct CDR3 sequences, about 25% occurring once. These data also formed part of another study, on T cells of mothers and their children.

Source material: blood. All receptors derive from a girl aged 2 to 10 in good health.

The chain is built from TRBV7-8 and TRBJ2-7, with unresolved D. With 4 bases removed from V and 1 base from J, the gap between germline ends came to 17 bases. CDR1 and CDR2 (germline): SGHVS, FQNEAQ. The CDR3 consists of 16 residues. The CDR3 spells CASSYKKEEVSYEQYF. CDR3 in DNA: TGTGCCAGCAGCTACAAAAAGGAAGAAGTTTCCTACGAGCAGTACTTC.

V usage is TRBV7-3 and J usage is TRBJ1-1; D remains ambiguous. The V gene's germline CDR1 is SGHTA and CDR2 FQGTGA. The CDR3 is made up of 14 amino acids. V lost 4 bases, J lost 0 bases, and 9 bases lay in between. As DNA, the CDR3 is TGTGCCAGCAGCTCAGTGGGAATGAACACTGAAGCTTTCTTT. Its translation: CASSSVGMNTEAFF.